These T cell receptor beta chains were read from a single sample in a study of T cell repertoires in cytomegalovirus infection. TCRdb recomputed calls from the reads with MiXCR, one row per CDR3 protein. This repertoire shows hundreds of thousands of distinct CDR3 sequences, approximately 34% found once; its top ten account for roughly 2.9%. Sequencing was performed on PBMCs. The origin of the receptors is a human donor in good health (CMV status not recorded). Some clones in this sample may be carry-over from other donors' samples. Both conserved end residues are part of each CDR3. A D gene is named only where the DNA matches it firmly. Expanded clones get a size class; other rows say once, few or many, or leave the size out.

>-|-|TRBV27|17|TRBJ2-5
CASSLSPHDRTQETQYF
TGTGCCAGCAGTTTATCCCCACACGACAGGACCCAAGAGACCCAGTACTTC
>few|-|TRBV7-9|14|TRBJ1-3
CASSRLGNGNTIYF
TGTGCCAGCAGCCGACTAGGGAACGGAAACACCATATATTTT
>-|-|TRBV11-2|16|TRBJ1-2
CASRTPRQGRNYGYTF
TGTGCCAGCAGAACCCCTCGGCAGGGCCGTAACTATGGCTACACCTTC
>-|TRBD1|TRBV10-3|15|TRBJ1-2
CAISEGTGAKYGYTF
TGTGCCATCAGTGAGGGGACAGGGGCGAAGTATGGCTACACCTTC
>many|-|TRBV28|11|TRBJ1-5
CASSSTRNQHF
TGTGCCAGCAGTTCCACAAGGAACCAGCATTTT
>-|-|TRBV28|12|TRBJ1-5
CASNDLTQPQHF
TGTGCCAGCAACGACCTTACTCAGCCCCAGCATTTT
>few|-|TRBV7-2|17|TRBJ2-2
CASSPPLWAEGTGELFF
TGTGCCAGCAGCCCACCGCTGTGGGCTGAGGGCACCGGGGAGCTGTTTTTT
>-|-|TRBV29-1|12|TRBJ2-7
CSVGKGLDEQYF
TGCAGCGTTGGTAAGGGGCTCGACGAGCAGTACTTC
>-|TRBD1|TRBV5-3|17|TRBJ1-6
CASSYLPGQGNNSPLHF
TGTGCCAGCAGCTACTTACCGGGACAGGGGAACAATTCACCCCTCCACTTT
>few|TRBD2|TRBV5-1|18|TRBJ2-2
CASSAVLAGASNTGELFF
TGCGCCAGCAGCGCCGTACTAGCGGGGGCTTCGAACACCGGGGAGCTGTTTTTT
>many|TRBD2|TRBV7-2|15|TRBJ2-5
CASSPGGGRQETQYF
TGTGCCAGCAGCCCGGGAGGGGGACGTCAAGAGACCCAGTACTTC
>-|TRBD1|TRBV7-9|18|TRBJ1-2
CASSPLSGQLPPNYGYTF
TGTGCCAGCAGCCCCCTTTCGGGACAGCTTCCTCCTAACTATGGCTACACCTTC
>-|-|TRBV12-3/TRBV12-4|14|TRBJ1-1
CASSFPTSNTEAFF
TGTGCCAGCAGTTTCCCGACATCGAACACTGAAGCTTTCTTT
>few|-|TRBV4-1|13|TRBJ1-2
CASSLEGGHGYTF
TGCGCCAGCAGCCTCGAGGGGGGTCATGGCTACACCTTC
>few|TRBD2|TRBV20-1|16|TRBJ2-1
CSAREPRGGFDNEQFF
TGCAGTGCTAGAGAACCGCGGGGGGGCTTCGACAATGAGCAGTTCTTC
>-|-|TRBV7-2|13|TRBJ1-1
CASSLTGAPEAFF
TGTGCCAGCAGCTTAACTGGGGCCCCTGAAGCTTTCTTT
>few|TRBD2|TRBV7-3|15|TRBJ2-1
CASSSSGGDYNEQFF
TGTGCCAGCAGCAGTAGCGGGGGGGACTACAATGAGCAGTTCTTC
>-|TRBD2|TRBV20-1|17|TRBJ2-3
CSAMRSSGTTSTDTQYF
TGCAGTGCTATGAGGTCTAGCGGGACAACCAGCACAGATACGCAGTATTTT
>few|TRBD1|TRBV6-2/TRBV6-3|14|TRBJ1-1
CASSFPRQGGEAFF
TGTGCCAGCAGTTTCCCGCGACAGGGTGGTGAAGCTTTCTTT
>many|TRBD2|TRBV7-2|17|TRBJ2-7
CASSTQPALAGGDEQYF
TGTGCCAGCAGCACCCAACCGGCGCTAGCGGGAGGCGACGAGCAGTACTTC